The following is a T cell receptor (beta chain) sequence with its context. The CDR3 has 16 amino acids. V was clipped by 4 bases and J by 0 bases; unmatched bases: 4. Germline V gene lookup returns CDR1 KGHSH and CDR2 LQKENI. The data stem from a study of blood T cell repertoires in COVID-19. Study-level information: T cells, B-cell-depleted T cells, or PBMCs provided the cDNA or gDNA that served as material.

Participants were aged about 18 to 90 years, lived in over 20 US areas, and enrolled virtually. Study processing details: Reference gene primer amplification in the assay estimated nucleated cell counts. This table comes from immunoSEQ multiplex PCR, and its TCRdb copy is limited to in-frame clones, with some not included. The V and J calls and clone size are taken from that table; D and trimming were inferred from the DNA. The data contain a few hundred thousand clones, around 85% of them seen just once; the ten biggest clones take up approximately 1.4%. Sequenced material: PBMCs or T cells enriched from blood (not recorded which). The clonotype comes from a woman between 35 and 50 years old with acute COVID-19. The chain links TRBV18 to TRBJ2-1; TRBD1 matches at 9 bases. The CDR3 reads CASSRLQGASYNEQFF. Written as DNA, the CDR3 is TGTGCCAGCTCACGACTACAGGGGGCCTCCTACAATGAGCAGTTCTTC.